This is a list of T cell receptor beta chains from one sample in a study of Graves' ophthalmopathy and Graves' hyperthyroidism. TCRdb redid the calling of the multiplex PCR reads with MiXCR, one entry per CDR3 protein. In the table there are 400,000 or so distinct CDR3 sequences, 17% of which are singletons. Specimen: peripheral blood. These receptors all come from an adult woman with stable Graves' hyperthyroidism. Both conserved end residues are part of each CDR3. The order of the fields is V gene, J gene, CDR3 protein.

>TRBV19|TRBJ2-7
CASSITGQGSYEQYF
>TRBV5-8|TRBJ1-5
CASSLAGTGGEHF
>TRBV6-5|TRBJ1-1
CASSYGRVGTEAFF
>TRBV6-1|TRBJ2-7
CASRGLAGGLNEQYF
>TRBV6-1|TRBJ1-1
CASLVGNTEAFF
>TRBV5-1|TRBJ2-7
CASSLLTSGSGMVYEQYF
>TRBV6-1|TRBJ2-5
CASSEELASGGASETQYF
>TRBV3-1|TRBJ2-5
CASSQDASETQYF
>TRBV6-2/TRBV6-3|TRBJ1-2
CASSTGGTYGYTF
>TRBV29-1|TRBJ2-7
CSVTGLAGWVVDEQYF
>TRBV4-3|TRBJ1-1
CASSQESLGPQNEAFF
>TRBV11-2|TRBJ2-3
CASSLVGGRPTSTDTQYF
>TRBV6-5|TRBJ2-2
CASSYFLAGGNTGELFF
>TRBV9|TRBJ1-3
CASSAGNGVRSGNTIYF
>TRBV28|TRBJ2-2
CASSFGSESTGELFF
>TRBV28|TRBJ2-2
CASSPLGQGLWTGELFF
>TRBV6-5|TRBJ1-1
CASSYSTRQEGAFF
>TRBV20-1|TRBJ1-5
CTAQTGGNQPQHF
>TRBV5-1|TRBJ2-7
CASSTGQREPCEQYF
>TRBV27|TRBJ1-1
CASRGGTGRGTEAFF
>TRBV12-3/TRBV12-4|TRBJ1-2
CASSMRRYYYGYTF
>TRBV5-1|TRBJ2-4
CASSLTAWDIQYF
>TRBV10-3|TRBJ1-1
CAISDPDRNTEAFF
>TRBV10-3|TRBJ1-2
CAISSRTDYGYTF
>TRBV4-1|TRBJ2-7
CASSQQPGQGSSYEQYF
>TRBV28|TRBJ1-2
CASSLPPVQGYGYTF
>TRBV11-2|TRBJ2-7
CASSLWVRQGADEQYF
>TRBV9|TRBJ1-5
CASSVGDRGRNQPQHF
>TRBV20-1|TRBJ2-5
CSARVAGAQETQYF
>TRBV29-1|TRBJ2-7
CSAKGTERTSGTYEQYF
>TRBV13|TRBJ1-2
CASSLKTGAPIAGYTF
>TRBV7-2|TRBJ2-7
CASSLGIYDAYEQYF
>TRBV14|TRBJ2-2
CASSQAEYTGELFF
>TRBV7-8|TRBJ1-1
CASSSALAGANTEAFF
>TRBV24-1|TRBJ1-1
CATRDNTEAFF
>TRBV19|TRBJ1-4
CATNRQGEEKLFF
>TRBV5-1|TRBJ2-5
CASSLQGSHQETQYF
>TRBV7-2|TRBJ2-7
CASSPRRAGFYEQYF
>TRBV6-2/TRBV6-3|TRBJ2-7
CASSSPSFGTHEQYF
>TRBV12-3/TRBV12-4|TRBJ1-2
CASSFDRSNYGYTF
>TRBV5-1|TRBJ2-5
CASSPAPLAGVETQYF
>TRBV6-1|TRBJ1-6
CASSEDREGAGRYNNSPLHF
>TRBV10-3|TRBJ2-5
CAIRGQVGETQYF
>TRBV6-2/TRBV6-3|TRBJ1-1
CAGSYLGQPKAFF
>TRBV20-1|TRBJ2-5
CSAYKETQYF
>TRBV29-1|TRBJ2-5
CSVVGSRASKETQYF
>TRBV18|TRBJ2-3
CASSRLSSTDTQYF
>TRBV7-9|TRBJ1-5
CASSSTGEQPQHF
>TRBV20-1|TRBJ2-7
CSAAGTSGPSYEQYF
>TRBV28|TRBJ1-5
CASSLIQGYQPQHF